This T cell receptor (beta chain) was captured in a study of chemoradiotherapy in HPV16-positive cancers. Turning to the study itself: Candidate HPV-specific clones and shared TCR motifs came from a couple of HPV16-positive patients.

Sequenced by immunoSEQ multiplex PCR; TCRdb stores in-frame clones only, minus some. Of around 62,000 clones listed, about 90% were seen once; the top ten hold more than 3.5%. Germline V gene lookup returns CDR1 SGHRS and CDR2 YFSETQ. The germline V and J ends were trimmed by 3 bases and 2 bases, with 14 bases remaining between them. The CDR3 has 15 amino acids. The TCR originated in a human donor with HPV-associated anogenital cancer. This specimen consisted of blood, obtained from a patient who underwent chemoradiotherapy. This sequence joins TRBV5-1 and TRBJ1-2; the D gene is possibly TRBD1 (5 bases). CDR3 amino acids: CASSSNPQVNYGYTF. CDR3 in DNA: TGCGCCAGCAGCTCAAACCCACAGGTCAACTATGGCTACACCTTC. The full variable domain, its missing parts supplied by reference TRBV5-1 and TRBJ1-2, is KAGVTQTPRYLIKTRGQQVTLSCSPISGHRSVSWYQQTPGQGLQFLFEYFSETQRNKGNFPGRFSGRQFSNSRSEMNVSTLELGDSALYLCASSSNPQVNYGYTFGSGTRLTVV.